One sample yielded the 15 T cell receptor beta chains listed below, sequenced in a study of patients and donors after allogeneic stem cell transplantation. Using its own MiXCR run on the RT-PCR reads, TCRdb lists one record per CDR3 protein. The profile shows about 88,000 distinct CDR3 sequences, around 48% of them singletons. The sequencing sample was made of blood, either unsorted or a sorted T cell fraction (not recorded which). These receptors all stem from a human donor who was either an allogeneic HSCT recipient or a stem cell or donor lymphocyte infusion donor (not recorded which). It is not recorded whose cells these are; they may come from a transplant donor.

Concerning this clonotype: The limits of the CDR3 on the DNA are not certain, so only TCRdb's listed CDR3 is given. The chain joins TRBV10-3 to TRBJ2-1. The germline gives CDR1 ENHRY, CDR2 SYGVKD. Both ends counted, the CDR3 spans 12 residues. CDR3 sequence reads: CAISILAAEQFF.

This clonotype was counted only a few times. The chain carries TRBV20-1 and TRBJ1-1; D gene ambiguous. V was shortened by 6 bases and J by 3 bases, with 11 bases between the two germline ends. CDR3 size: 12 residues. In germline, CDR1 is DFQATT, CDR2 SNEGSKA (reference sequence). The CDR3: CSAARGYTEAFF. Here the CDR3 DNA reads TGCAGTGCGGCCCGGGGATACACTGAAGCTTTCTTT.

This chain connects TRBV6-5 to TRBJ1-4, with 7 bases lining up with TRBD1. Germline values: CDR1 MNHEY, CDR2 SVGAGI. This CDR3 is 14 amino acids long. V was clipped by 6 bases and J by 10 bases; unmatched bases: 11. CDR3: CASRQQGNYGKLFF. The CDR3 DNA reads TGTGCCAGCAGGCAACAGGGGAATTACGGAAAACTGTTTTTT.

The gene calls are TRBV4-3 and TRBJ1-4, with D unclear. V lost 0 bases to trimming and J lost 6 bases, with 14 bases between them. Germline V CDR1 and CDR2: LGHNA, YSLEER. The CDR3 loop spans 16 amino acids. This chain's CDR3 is CASSQEGAGGDEKLFF. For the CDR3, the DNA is TGCGCCAGCAGCCAAGAAGGTGCAGGAGGCGATGAAAAACTGTTTTTT.

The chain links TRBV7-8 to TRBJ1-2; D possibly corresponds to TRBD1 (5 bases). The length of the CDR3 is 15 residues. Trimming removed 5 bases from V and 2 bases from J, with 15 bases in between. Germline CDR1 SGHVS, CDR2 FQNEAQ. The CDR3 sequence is CASSHGTEVNYGYTF. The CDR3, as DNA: TGTGCCAGCAGCCACGGGACCGAAGTCAACTATGGCTACACCTTC.

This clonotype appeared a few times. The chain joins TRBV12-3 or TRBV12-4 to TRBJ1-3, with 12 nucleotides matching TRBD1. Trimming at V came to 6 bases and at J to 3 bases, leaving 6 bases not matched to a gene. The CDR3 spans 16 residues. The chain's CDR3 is CASRLGTGGFGNTIYF. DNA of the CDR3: TGTGCCAGCAGATTGGGGACAGGGGGCTTTGGAAACACCATATATTTT.

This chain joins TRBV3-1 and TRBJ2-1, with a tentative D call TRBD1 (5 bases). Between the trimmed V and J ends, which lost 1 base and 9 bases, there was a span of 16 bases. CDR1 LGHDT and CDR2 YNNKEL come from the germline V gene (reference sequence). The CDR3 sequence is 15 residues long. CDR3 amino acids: CASSQVGRQGGEQFF. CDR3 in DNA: TGTGCCAGCAGCCAAGTTGGCCGGCAGGGCGGTGAGCAGTTCTTC.

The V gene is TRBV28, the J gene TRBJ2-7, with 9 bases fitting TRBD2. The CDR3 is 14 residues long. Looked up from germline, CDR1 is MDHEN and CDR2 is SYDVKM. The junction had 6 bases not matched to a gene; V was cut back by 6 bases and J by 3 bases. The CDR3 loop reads CASRIAGDYYEQYF. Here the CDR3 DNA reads TGTGCCAGCAGGATAGCGGGGGATTACTACGAGCAGTACTTC. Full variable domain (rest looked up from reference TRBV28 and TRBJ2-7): DVKVTQSSRYLVKRTGEKVFLECVQDMDHENMFWYRQDPGLGLRLIYFSYDVKMKEKGDIPEGYSVSREKKERFSLILESASTNQTSMYLCASRIAGDYYEQYFGPGTRLTVT.

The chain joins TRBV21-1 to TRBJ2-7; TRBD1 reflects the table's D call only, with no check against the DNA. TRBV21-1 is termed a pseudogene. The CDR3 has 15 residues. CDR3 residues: CASSSTPVDSYEQYF. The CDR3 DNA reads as TGTGCCAGCAGCTCCACCCCCGTGGACTCCTACGAGCAGTACTTC.

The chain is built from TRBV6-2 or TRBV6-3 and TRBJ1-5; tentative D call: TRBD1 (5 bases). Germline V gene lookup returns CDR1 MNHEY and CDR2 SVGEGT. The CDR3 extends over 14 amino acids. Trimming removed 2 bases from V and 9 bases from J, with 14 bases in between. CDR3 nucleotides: TGTGCCAGCAGTTACCGGGACCTCACCTCGCCCCAGCATTTT. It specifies CASSYRDLTSPQHF.

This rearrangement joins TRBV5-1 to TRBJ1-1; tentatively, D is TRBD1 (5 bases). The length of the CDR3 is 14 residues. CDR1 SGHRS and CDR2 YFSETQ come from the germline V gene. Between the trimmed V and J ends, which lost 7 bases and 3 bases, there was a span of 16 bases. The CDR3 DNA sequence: TGCGCCAGCGGATCGGGACGGCAGTACACTGAAGCTTTCTTT. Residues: CASGSGRQYTEAFF. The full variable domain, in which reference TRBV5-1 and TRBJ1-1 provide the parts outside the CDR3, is KAGVTQTPRYLIKTRGQQVTLSCSPISGHRSVSWYQQTPGQGLQFLFEYFSETQRNKGNFPGRFSGRQFSNSRSEMNVSTLELGDSALYLCASGSGRQYTEAFFGQGTRLTVV.

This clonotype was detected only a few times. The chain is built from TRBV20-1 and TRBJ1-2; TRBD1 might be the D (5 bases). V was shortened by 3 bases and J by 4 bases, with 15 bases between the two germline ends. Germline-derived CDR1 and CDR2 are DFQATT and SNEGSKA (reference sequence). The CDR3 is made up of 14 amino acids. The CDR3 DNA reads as TGCAGTGCTAGTAAGGGGCGACAACTCTATGGCTACACCTTC. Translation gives CSASKGRQLYGYTF.

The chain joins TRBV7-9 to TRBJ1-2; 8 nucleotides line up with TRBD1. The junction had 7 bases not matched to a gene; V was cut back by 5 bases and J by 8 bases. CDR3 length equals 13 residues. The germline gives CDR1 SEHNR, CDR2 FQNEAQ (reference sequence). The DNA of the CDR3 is TGTGCCAGCAGCGCAGGACAGGGTTTGGGCTACACCTTC. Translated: CASSAGQGLGYTF.

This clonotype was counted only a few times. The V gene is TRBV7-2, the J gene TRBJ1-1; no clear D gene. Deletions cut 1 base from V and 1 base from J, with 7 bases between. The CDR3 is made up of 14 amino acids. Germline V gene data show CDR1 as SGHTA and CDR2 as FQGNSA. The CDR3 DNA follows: TGTGCCAGCAGCTTAGTGTACCCGAACACTGAAGCTTTCTTT. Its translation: CASSLVYPNTEAFF.

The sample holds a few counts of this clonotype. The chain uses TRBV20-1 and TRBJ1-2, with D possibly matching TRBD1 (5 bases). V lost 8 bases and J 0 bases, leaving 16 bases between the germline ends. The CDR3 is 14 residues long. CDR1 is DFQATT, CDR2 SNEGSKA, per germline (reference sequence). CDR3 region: CSFPPSTANYGYTF. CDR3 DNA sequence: TGCAGTTTCCCCCCATCGACAGCTAACTATGGCTACACCTTC.